Listed below are T cell receptor beta chains from one sample, sequenced in a study of graft-versus-host responses after intestinal transplantation. The assay was immunoSEQ multiplex PCR, and TCRdb's table has in-frame clones only and misses some. The profile shows more than 95,000 clones, over 85% of them singletons. What these receptors recognize is not known. Sequencing used unstimulated CD8+ T cells sorted from spleen or lymph node cells, obtained before intestinal transplant. Receptors were obtained from a human donor who received an intestinal transplant. The CDR3 runs from the conserved cysteine through the conserved F or W. Fields, in order: clone size, V gene, J gene, D gene, CDR3 DNA, CDR3 protein. D genes are given only for firm matches. Expanded clones are given a class, and other clones once, few, many or no size at all.

size: .; V: TRBV9; J: TRBJ2-5; D: TRBD2; DNA: TGTGCCAGCAGCATAATCGGGGGGGCCAGGGAGACCCAGTACTTC; CDR3: CASSIIGGARETQYF
size: .; V: TRBV4-1; J: TRBJ1-1; D: TRBD1; DNA: TGCGCCAGCAGCCGGATCACAAGGGACAGGGGCCGCGGGGACACTGAAGCTTTCTTT; CDR3: CASSRITRDRGRGDTEAFF
size: .; V: TRBV10-3; J: TRBJ2-3; D: TRBD1; DNA: TGTGCCATCAGTGGAACGGACAGGGAGGCGACAGATACGCAGTATTTT; CDR3: CAISGTDREATDTQYF
size: .; V: TRBV7-3; J: TRBJ1-1; D: .; DNA: TGTGCCAGCAAGGCAGGGACGGATGCCACTGAAGCTTTCTTT; CDR3: CASKAGTDATEAFF
size: .; V: TRBV19; J: TRBJ2-7; D: TRBD2; DNA: TGTGCCAGTAGTGGAGAAGCGGGGGGCGGGTCCTACGAGCAGTACTTC; CDR3: CASSGEAGGGSYEQYF
size: .; V: TRBV6-1; J: TRBJ2-5; D: .; DNA: TGTGCCAGCAGTGCAGGACAAGAGACCCAGTACTTC; CDR3: CASSAGQETQYF
size: .; V: TRBV11-2; J: TRBJ2-1; D: .; DNA: TGTGCCAGCAGCCCAAAGGGTCAGGGCGGTGAGCAGTTCTTC; CDR3: CASSPKGQGGEQFF
size: .; V: TRBV11-2; J: TRBJ2-2; D: TRBD2; DNA: TGTGCCAGCAGCTTATGGACTAGCGGATTGCCCGGGGAGCTGTTTTTT; CDR3: CASSLWTSGLPGELFF
size: once; V: TRBV11-2; J: TRBJ2-5; D: TRBD2; DNA: TGTGCCAGCAGCTTAGGTCGGGCCGGACTAGGACGAGAGACCCAGTACTTC; CDR3: CASSLGRAGLGRETQYF
size: once; V: TRBV9; J: TRBJ1-1; D: .; DNA: TGTGCCAGCAGCGTAAGTCCACAAGGCACTGAAGCTTTCTTT; CDR3: CASSVSPQGTEAFF
size: .; V: TRBV19; J: TRBJ1-1; D: .; DNA: TGTGCCAGTAGTATTGGCACAAACACTGAAGCTTTCTTT; CDR3: CASSIGTNTEAFF
size: .; V: TRBV4-1; J: TRBJ2-1; D: .; DNA: TGCGCCAGCAGCCAAGATAGGGGGACGGCAGGGGGAGGAGAGCAGTTCTTC; CDR3: CASSQDRGTAGGGEQFF
size: .; V: TRBV19; J: TRBJ2-1; D: .; DNA: TGTGCCAGTAGTCTGGATCTGAGCTCCTACAATGAGCAGTTCTTC; CDR3: CASSLDLSSYNEQFF
size: .; V: TRBV27; J: TRBJ2-7; D: .; DNA: TGTGCCAGCAGTTTAGATCCGACCTACGAGCAGTACTTC; CDR3: CASSLDPTYEQYF
size: .; V: TRBV19; J: TRBJ1-6; D: .; DNA: TGTGCCAGTAGTATAGTGGAGGGGCCCACCCTCCACTTT; CDR3: CASSIVEGPTLHF
size: .; V: TRBV11-2; J: TRBJ2-4; D: TRBD2; DNA: TGTGCCAGCAGCTCCTCGGGGGGGGAGGGAAACATTCAGTACTTC; CDR3: CASSSSGGEGNIQYF
size: .; V: TRBV12-5; J: TRBJ2-3; D: .; DNA: TGTGCTAGTGGTTTGGTAGGCCAGGGGATGGATACGCAGTATTTT; CDR3: CASGLVGQGMDTQYF
size: once; V: TRBV4-1; J: TRBJ2-7; D: .; DNA: TGCGCCAGCTCTCCTCTTATTGGGTACGAGCAGTACTTC; CDR3: CASSPLIGYEQYF
size: once; V: TRBV2; J: TRBJ2-7; D: TRBD1; DNA: TGTGCCAGCAATGGGGACAGCTCCTACGAGCAGTACTTC; CDR3: CASNGDSSYEQYF
size: .; V: TRBV2; J: TRBJ1-2; D: .; DNA: TGTGCCAGCAGTGAAGGGACAGACCTTAACTATGGCTACACCTTC; CDR3: CASSEGTDLNYGYTF
size: .; V: TRBV9; J: TRBJ2-1; D: TRBD1; DNA: TGTGCCAGCAGCGCCCGGGACAGGGAATTCGGTTACAATGAGCAGTTCTTC; CDR3: CASSARDREFGYNEQFF
size: .; V: TRBV7-9; J: TRBJ2-3; D: .; DNA: TGTGCCAGCAGCTTAGGTGCAGATACGCAGTATTTT; CDR3: CASSLGADTQYF
size: .; V: TRBV11-2; J: TRBJ1-1; D: .; DNA: TGTGCCAGCAGCCTGGGGCACCCGAACACTGAAGCTTTCTTT; CDR3: CASSLGHPNTEAFF
size: once; V: TRBV27; J: TRBJ1-2; D: TRBD1; DNA: TGTGCCAGCAGTCCCGGAGGGACAGGGGGCTTATATGGCTATGGCTACACCTTC; CDR3: CASSPGGTGGLYGYGYTF
size: .; V: TRBV4-1; J: TRBJ2-7; D: TRBD2; DNA: TGCGCCAGCAGCCACTTGAGCGGGGGGCCTTACGAGCAGTACTTC; CDR3: CASSHLSGGPYEQYF
size: .; V: TRBV7-8; J: TRBJ2-5; D: .; DNA: TGTGCCAGCAGCTATCAGGGGAACTCGCAAGAGACCCAGTACTTC; CDR3: CASSYQGNSQETQYF
size: .; V: TRBV11-3; J: TRBJ2-2; D: .; DNA: TGTGCCAGCAGCAACCGGGACCAAAAAGTAACCGGGGAGCTGTTTTTT; CDR3: CASSNRDQKVTGELFF
size: .; V: TRBV19; J: TRBJ2-1; D: .; DNA: TGTGCCAGTAGTCCAATGCCAGGGGGGAATGAGCAGTTCTTC; CDR3: CASSPMPGGNEQFF
size: .; V: TRBV21-1; J: TRBJ1-2; D: .; DNA: TGTGCCAGCTTGGTCAGGGAGGCGAACTATGGCTACACCTTC; CDR3: CASLVREANYGYTF
size: once; V: TRBV5-1; J: TRBJ2-7; D: .; DNA: TGCGCCAGCAGCTTAGGGTCCCGGAACTACGAGCAGTACTTC; CDR3: CASSLGSRNYEQYF
size: .; V: TRBV6-5; J: TRBJ1-4; D: .; DNA: TGTGCCAGCACACGGGCGGCAGCAACTAATGAAAAACTGTTTTTT; CDR3: CASTRAAATNEKLFF
size: once; V: TRBV9; J: TRBJ2-3; D: TRBD2; DNA: TGTGCCAGCAGCGTCGGGGGGACCCTAGATACGCAGTATTTT; CDR3: CASSVGGTLDTQYF
size: .; V: TRBV6-1; J: TRBJ1-2; D: .; DNA: TGTGCCAGCAGTGAAGCGAGGCGGGGGGCTGGCGATGGCTACACCTTC; CDR3: CASSEARRGAGDGYTF
size: .; V: TRBV5-6; J: TRBJ2-7; D: TRBD1; DNA: TGTGCCAGCAGCCGACCCTTAGGACAGGGGGCCTACGAGCAGTACTTC; CDR3: CASSRPLGQGAYEQYF
size: .; V: TRBV5-1; J: TRBJ1-1; D: TRBD1; DNA: TGCGCCAGCAGCGGGATTGCCGGGACAGGGGGCGGAAACACTGAAGCTTTCTTT; CDR3: CASSGIAGTGGGNTEAFF
size: .; V: TRBV27; J: TRBJ2-1; D: .; DNA: TGTGCCAGCAGTTCAGGCACCAATGAGCAGTTCTTC; CDR3: CASSSGTNEQFF
size: .; V: TRBV19; J: TRBJ1-2; D: .; DNA: TGTGCCAGTAGTATAGATCGGTTTGGCAGAGACTATGGCTACACCTTC; CDR3: CASSIDRFGRDYGYTF
size: .; V: TRBV6-6; J: TRBJ2-7; D: .; DNA: TGTGCCAGCAGTTACGCATCCCCAGACTACGAGCAGTACTTC; CDR3: CASSYASPDYEQYF
size: .; V: TRBV27; J: TRBJ2-7; D: .; DNA: TGTGCCAGCAGTCCCCTCAATGCCGAGGAGCAGTACTTC; CDR3: CASSPLNAEEQYF
size: .; V: TRBV18; J: TRBJ2-2; D: TRBD2; DNA: TGTGCCAGCTCATCTTCCCCGAGCCTAGCGGGACCGGGCACCGGGGAGCTGTTTTTT; CDR3: CASSSSPSLAGPGTGELFF
size: .; V: TRBV2; J: TRBJ2-3; D: TRBD2; DNA: TGTGCCAGCTTCCGGGCTAGCGGAACAGATACGCAGTATTTT; CDR3: CASFRASGTDTQYF
size: .; V: TRBV13; J: TRBJ2-1; D: TRBD2; DNA: TGTGCCAGCAGCTTAGTGGCTAGCGGGGCCCGGGGTCTGCGGAATGAGCAGTTCTTC; CDR3: CASSLVASGARGLRNEQFF
size: .; V: TRBV25-1; J: TRBJ2-2; D: .; DNA: TGTGCCAGCAGTTCGGCAGGTCCCACCGGGGAGCTGTTTTTT; CDR3: CASSSAGPTGELFF
size: once; V: TRBV29-1; J: TRBJ2-1; D: .; DNA: TGCAGCGTTGAATCGGGGGGCCGAGGAATTGAGCAGTTCTTC; CDR3: CSVESGGRGIEQFF
size: .; V: TRBV6-5; J: TRBJ2-7; D: .; DNA: TGTGCCAGCAGTACTGGGGGGCGCGGCGAGCAGTACTTC; CDR3: CASSTGGRGEQYF
size: .; V: TRBV4-1; J: TRBJ2-7; D: TRBD2; DNA: TGCGCCAGCAGCAAAGTCACTAGCGGGGGGCCCTCCTACGAGCAGTACTTC; CDR3: CASSKVTSGGPSYEQYF
size: once; V: TRBV27; J: TRBJ2-5; D: .; DNA: TGTGCCAGCAGTTTAGGGGGGCTCGAGACCCAGTACTTC; CDR3: CASSLGGLETQYF
size: .; V: TRBV13; J: TRBJ2-7; D: .; DNA: TGTGCCAGCAGCGACGCCTACGAGCAGTACTTC; CDR3: CASSDAYEQYF
size: .; V: TRBV19; J: TRBJ1-3; D: .; DNA: TGTGCCAGTTCCAAAGATCCCTTCTCTGGAAACACCATATATTTT; CDR3: CASSKDPFSGNTIYF
size: .; V: TRBV13; J: TRBJ1-6; D: TRBD1; DNA: TGTGCCAGCAGCTTGACAGGGTGGAATTCACCCCTCCACTTT; CDR3: CASSLTGWNSPLHF
size: .; V: TRBV9; J: TRBJ2-5; D: .; DNA: TGTGCCAGCAGCGAGGGGGGGGGCCCCGAGACCCAGTACTTC; CDR3: CASSEGGGPETQYF
size: .; V: TRBV5-6; J: TRBJ1-2; D: .; DNA: TGTGCCAGCAGCTTGGGGGAGGGCGCTGACTATGGCTACACCTTC; CDR3: CASSLGEGADYGYTF
size: .; V: TRBV19; J: TRBJ1-1; D: .; DNA: TGTGCCACCCACACAACAGGGCAAGTCACTGAAGCTTTCTTT; CDR3: CATHTTGQVTEAFF
size: .; V: TRBV19; J: TRBJ1-1; D: .; DNA: TGTGCCAGTAGTATAGGGCGGTTCATGAACACTGAAGCTTTCTTT; CDR3: CASSIGRFMNTEAFF